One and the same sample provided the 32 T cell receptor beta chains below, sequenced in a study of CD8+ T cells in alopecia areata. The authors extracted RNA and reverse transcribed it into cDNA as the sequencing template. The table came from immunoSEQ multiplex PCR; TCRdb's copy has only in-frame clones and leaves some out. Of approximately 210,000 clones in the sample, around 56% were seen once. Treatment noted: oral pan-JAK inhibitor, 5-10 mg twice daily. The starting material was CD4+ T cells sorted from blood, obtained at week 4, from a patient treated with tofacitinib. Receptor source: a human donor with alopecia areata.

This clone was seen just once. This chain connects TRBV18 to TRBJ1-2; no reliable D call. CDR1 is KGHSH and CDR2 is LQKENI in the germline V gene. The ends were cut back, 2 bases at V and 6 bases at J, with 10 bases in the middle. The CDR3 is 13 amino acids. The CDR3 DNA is TGTGCCAGCTCACCAGACAAGCAGGATGGCTACACCTTC. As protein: CASSPDKQDGYTF. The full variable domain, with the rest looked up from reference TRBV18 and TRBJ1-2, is NAGVMQNPRHLVRRRGQEARLRCSPMKGHSHVYWYRQLPEEGLKFMVYLQKENIIDESGMPKERFSAEFPKEGPSILRIQQVVRGDSAAYFCASSPDKQDGYTFGSGTRLTVV.

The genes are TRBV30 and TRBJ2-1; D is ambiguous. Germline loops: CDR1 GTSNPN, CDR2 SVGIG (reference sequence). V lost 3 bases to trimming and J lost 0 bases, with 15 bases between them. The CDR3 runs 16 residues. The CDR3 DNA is TGTGCCTGGAGGACGATGGTGGCGAGCTCCTACAATGAGCAGTTCTTC. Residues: CAWRTMVASSYNEQFF.

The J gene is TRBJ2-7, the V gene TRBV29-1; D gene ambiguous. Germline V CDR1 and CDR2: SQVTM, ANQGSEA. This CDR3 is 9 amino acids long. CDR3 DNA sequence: TGCAGACAACCCGGAAAGCAGTACTTC. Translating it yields CRQPGKQYF.

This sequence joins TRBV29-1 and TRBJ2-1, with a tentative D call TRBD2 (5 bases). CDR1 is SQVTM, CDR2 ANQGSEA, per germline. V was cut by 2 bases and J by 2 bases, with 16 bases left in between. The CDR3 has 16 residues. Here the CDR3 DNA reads TGCAGCGTTGAACGGGCCGGGGTGGACGCCTACAATGAGCAGTTCTTC. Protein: CSVERAGVDAYNEQFF.

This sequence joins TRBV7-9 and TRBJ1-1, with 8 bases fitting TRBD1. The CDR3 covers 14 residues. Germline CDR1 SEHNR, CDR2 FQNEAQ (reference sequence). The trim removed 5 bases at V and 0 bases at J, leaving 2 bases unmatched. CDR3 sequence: CASSPDRVNTEAFF. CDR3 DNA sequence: TGTGCCAGCAGCCCGGACAGGGTGAACACTGAAGCTTTCTTT.

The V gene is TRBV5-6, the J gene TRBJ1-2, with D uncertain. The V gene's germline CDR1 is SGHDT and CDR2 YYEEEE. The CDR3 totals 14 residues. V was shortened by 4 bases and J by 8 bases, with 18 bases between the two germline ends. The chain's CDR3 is CASSPQHFSRGYTF. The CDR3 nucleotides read TGTGCCAGCAGCCCCCAGCACTTCTCGAGGGGCTACACCTTC.

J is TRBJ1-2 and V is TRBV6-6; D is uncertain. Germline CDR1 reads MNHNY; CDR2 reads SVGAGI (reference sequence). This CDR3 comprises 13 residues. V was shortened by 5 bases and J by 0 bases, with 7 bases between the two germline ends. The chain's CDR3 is CASSADPNYGYTF. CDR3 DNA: TGTGCCAGCAGTGCAGACCCTAACTATGGCTACACCTTC.

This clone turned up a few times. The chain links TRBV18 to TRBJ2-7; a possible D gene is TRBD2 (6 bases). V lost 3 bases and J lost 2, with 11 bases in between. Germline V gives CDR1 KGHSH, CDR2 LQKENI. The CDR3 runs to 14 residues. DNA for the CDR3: TGTGCCAGCTCACCGGGACTGTTGACCTACGAGCAGTACTTC. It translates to CASSPGLLTYEQYF.

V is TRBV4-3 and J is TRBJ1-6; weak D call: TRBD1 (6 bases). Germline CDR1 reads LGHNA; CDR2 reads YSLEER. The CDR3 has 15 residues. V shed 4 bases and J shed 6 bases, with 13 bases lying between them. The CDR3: CASSLRGASNSPLHF. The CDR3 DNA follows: TGCGCCAGCAGCCTACGGGGGGCGAGTAATTCACCCCTCCACTTT.

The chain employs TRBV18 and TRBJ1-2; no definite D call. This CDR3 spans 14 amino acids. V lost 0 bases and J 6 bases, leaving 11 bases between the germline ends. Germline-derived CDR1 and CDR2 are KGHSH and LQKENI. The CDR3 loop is CASSPPSAPNGYTF. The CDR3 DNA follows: TGTGCCAGCTCACCACCTTCGGCCCCCAATGGCTACACCTTC.

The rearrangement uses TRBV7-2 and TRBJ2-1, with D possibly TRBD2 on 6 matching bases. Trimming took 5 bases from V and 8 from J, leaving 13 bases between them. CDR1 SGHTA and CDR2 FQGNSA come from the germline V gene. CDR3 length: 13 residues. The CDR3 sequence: CASSRGNLDEQFF. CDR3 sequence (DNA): TGTGCCAGCAGCCGCGGGAACTTGGATGAGCAGTTCTTC.

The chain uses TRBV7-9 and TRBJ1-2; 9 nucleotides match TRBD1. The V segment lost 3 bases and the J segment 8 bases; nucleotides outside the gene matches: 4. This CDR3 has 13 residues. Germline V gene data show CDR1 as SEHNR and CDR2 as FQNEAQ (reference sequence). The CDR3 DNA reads TGTGCCAGCAGCTTTACAGGGGGCGCGGGCTACACCTTC. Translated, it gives CASSFTGGAGYTF.

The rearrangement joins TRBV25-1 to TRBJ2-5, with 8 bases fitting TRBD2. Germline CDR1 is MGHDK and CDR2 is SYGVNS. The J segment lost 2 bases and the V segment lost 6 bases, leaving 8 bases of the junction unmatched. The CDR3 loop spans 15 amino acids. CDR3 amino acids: CASSPSRGAQETQYF. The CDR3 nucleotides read TGTGCCAGCAGCCCTTCGCGGGGGGCACAAGAGACCCAGTACTTC.

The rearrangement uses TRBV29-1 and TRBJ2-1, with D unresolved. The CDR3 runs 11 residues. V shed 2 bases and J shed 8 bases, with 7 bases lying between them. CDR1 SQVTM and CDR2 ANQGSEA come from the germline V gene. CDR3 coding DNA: TGCAGCGTTGAAACGGCTTATGAGCAGTTCTTC. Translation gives CSVETAYEQFF.

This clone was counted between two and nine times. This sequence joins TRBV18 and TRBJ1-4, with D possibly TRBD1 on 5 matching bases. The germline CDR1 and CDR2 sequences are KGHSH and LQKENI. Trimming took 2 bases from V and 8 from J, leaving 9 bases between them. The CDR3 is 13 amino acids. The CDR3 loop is CASSPRDEEKLFF. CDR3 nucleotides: TGTGCCAGCTCACCAAGGGACGAGGAAAAACTGTTTTTT.

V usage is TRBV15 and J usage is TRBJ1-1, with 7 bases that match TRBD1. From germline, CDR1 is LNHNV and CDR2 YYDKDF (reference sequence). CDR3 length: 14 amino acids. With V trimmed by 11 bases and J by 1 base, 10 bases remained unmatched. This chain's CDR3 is CAPGDSRGNTEAFF. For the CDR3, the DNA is TGTGCCCCGGGGGACAGCCGCGGGAACACTGAAGCTTTCTTT.

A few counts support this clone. CDR3 nucleotide sequence: TGTGCCAGCAGCCCTAGGGCCCAAAGACTAGCGGGGGGGCCTGTTGAGCAGTTCTTC. It yields the protein CASSPRAQRLAGGPVEQFF. The chain combines TRBV7-9 with TRBJ2-1; 14 nucleotides match TRBD2. The CDR3 consists of 19 residues. V was clipped by 5 bases and J by 9 bases; unmatched bases: 18. The germline V gene encodes CDR1 SEHNR and CDR2 FQNEAQ (reference sequence).

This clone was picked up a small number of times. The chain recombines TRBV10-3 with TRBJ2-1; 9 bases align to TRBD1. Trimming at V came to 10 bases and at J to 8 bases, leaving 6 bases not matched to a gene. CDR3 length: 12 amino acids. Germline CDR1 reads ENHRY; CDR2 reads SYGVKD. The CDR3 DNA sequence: TGTGCCAGGGGGGACAGGGTGGATGAGCAGTTCTTC. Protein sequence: CARGDRVDEQFF.

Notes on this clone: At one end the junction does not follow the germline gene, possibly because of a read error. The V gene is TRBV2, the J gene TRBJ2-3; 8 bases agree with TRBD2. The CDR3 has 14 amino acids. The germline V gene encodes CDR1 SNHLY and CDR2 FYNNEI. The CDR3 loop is CASNELAATDTQYF. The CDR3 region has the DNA TGTGCCAGCAATGAACTAGCGGCCACAGATACGCAGTATTTT.

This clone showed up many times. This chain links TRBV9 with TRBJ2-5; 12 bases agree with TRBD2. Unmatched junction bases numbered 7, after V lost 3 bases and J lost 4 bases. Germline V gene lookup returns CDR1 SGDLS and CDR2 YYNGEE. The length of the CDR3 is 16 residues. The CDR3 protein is CASSARTSGVGETQYF. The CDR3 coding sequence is TGTGCCAGCAGCGCAAGGACTAGCGGGGTTGGAGAGACCCAGTACTTC.

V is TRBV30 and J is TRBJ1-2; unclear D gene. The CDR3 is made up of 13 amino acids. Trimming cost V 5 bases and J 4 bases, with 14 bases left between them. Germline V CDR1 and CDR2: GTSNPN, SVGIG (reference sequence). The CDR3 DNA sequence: TGTGCCTGGGCCCGTGAGTTCCTCTATGGCTACACCTTC. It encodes CAWAREFLYGYTF. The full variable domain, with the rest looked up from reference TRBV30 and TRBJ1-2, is SQTIHQWPATLVQPVGSPLSLECTVEGTSNPNLYWYRQAAGRGLQLLFYSVGIGQISSEVPQNLSASRPQDRQFILSSKKLLLSDSGFYLCAWAREFLYGYTFGSGTRLTVV.

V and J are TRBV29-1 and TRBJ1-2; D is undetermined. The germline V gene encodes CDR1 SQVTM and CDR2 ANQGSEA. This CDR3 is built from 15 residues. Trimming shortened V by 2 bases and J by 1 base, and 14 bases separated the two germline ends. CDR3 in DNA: TGCAGCGTTGAACTTATTGTGACAAATAACTATGGCTACACCTTC. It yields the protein CSVELIVTNNYGYTF.

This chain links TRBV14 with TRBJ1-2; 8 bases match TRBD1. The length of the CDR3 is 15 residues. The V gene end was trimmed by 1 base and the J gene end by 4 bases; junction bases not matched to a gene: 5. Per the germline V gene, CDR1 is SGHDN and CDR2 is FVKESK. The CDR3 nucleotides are TGTGCCAGCAGCCAAGCACGAACAGGGGGCTATGGCTACACCTTC. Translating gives CASSQARTGGYGYTF.

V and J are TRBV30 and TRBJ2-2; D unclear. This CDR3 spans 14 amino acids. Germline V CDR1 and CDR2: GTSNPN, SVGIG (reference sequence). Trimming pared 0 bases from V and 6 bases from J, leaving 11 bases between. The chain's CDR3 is CAWSVVDGSGELFF. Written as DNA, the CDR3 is TGTGCCTGGAGTGTAGTCGATGGGTCCGGGGAGCTGTTTTTT.

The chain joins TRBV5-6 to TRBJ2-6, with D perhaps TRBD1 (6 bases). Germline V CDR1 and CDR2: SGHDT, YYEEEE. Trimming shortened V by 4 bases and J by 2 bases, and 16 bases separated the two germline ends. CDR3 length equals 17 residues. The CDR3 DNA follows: TGTGCCAGCAGCGGCACACAGGGAATGACTGGGGCCAACGTCCTGACTTTC. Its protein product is CASSGTQGMTGANVLTF.

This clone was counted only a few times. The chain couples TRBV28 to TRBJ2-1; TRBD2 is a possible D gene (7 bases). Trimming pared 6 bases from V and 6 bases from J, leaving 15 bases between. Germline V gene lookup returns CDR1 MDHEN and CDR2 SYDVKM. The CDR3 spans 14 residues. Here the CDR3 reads CASSLGGLPNEQFF. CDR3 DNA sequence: TGTGCCAGCAGCCTAGGGGGACTACCCAATGAGCAGTTCTTC.

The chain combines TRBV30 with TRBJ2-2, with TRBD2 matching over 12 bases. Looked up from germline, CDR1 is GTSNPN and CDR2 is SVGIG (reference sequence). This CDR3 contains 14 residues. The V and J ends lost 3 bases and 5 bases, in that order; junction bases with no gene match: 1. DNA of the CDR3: TGTGCCTGGAGAACTAGCGGGGGGACCGGGGAGCTGTTTTTT. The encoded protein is CAWRTSGGTGELFF.

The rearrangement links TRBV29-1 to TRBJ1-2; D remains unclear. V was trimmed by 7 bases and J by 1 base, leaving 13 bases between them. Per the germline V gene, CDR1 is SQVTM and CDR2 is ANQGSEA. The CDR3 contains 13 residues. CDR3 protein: CSDRTRGNYGYTF. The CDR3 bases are TGCAGCGACCGAACCCGGGGTAACTATGGCTACACCTTC.

CDR3 residues: CASSVFGGNSPLHF. The DNA of the CDR3 is TGTGCCTCCTCTGTCTTCGGGGGGAATTCACCCCTCCACTTT. The chain carries TRBV6-5 and TRBJ1-6; a possible D gene is TRBD1 (5 bases). Trimming pared 11 bases from V and 7 bases from J, leaving 18 bases between. Germline V gene data show CDR1 as MNHEY and CDR2 as SVGAGI. The CDR3 totals 14 residues.

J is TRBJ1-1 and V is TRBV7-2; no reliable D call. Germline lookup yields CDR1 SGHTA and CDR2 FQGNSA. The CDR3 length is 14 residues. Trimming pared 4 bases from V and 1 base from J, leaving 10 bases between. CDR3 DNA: TGTGCCAGCAGCTCTATCATTGGGAACACTGAAGCTTTCTTT. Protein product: CASSSIIGNTEAFF.

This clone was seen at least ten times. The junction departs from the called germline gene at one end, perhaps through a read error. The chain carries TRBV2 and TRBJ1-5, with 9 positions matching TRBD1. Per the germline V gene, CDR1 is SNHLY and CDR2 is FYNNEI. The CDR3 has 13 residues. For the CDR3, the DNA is TGTGCCAGCAGCGAAGGACAGGGGCAGCCCCAGCATTTT. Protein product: CASSEGQGQPQHF.

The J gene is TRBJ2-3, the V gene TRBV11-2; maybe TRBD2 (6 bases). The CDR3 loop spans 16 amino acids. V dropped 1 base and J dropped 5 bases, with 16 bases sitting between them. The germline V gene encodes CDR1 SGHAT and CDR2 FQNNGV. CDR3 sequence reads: CASSLVGGVGGDTQYF. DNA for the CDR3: TGTGCCAGCAGCTTAGTGGGCGGGGTAGGAGGAGATACGCAGTATTTT.